The TCR beta chain under discussion was sequenced for a study of identical twins. Study conclusions and caveats: Within twin pairs, the out-of-frame alpha sequences they shared showed excess low generation probability.

The V gene's germline CDR1 is KGHSH and CDR2 LQKENI. With 3 bases clipped from V and 10 bases from J, the junction kept 6 bases outside the gene matches. The CDR3 extends over 15 amino acids. TCRdb passed the 5' RACE reads through MiXCR, listing each CDR3 protein once. The table records a few hundred thousand distinct CDR3 sequences, roughly 20% of them present only once. This clonotype was observed many times. The antigen is undetermined. The specimen was naive T cells sorted from blood. The V call is TRBV18, the J call TRBJ2-1; 13 bases map to TRBD2. The sequence was collected from a man aged 50 to 60 in good health. The CDR3 nucleotides read TGTGCCAGCTCACCGGGACTAGCGGGGACCGGGGAGCAGTTCTTC. Translated, it gives CASSPGLAGTGEQFF.